Presented here are 8 T cell receptor beta chains from one specimen sequenced in a study of cytomegalovirus exposure and HLA in healthy donors (dated by TCRdb to between 2016 and 2019). Libraries were made using the immunoSEQ multiplex PCR assay. The multiplex PCR relied on a mix of 60 forward primers for TCR Vbeta segments and 13 reverse primers for TCR Jbeta segments. Held by TCRdb, this immuneACCESS table contains in-frame sequences only and omits some clones. Under half of the omission traces to an unresolved V gene where checked; the cause of the rest is unknown. The sample table shows about 63,000 clones, and less than 75% are seen once. Jointly, the top ten make up approximately 25% of the sample. Sequences were obtained from PBMCs. The receptor set was obtained from a man aged 50-60 years in good health and CMV-seropositive.

This clone was seen only a few times. The chain has TRBV7-2 and TRBJ2-1, with a weak D call TRBD1 (5 bases). From germline, CDR1 is SGHTA and CDR2 FQGNSA. V lost 6 bases to trimming and J lost 6 bases, with 12 bases between them. This CDR3 spans 13 amino acids. This CDR3 is CASSRGRGNEQFF. The CDR3, as DNA: TGTGCCAGCAGTCGAGGAAGGGGCAATGAGCAGTTCTTC. Looking up the rest from reference TRBV7-2 and TRBJ2-1 gives the full variable domain: GAGVSQSPSNKVTEKGKDVELRCDPISGHTALYWYRQSLGQGLEFLIYFQGNSAPDKSGLPSDRFSAERTGGSVSTLTIQRTQQEDSAVYLCASSRGRGNEQFFGPGTRLTVL.

CDR3 DNA: TGTGCCAGCAGCGTGGAGGAGAGCACTGAAGCTTTCTTT. It translates to CASSVEESTEAFF. The rearrangement links TRBV5-4 to TRBJ1-1; D gene unclear. Germline-derived CDR1 and CDR2 are SGHNT and YYREEE (reference sequence). This CDR3 has 13 residues. V shed 4 bases and J shed 4 bases, with 11 bases lying between them.

V and J are TRBV27 and TRBJ2-6; no clear D. In germline, CDR1 is MNHEY, CDR2 SMNVEV (reference sequence). CDR3 size: 14 residues. Trimming removed 4 bases from V and 0 bases from J, with 4 bases in between. The chain's CDR3 is CASSSFSGANVLTF. For the CDR3, the DNA is TGTGCCAGCAGTTCCTTCTCTGGGGCCAACGTCCTGACTTTC.

The table lists this clone with a few counts. The chain is built from TRBV10-3 and TRBJ2-5; D gene uncertain. The V and J ends lost 6 bases and 5 bases respectively, with 16 bases between them. The CDR3 runs to 14 residues. Germline V gives CDR1 ENHRY, CDR2 SYGVKD. CDR3 loop: CAIRPDWIHETQYF. DNA of the CDR3: TGTGCCATCAGGCCCGACTGGATTCACGAGACCCAGTACTTC.

V usage is TRBV30 and J usage is TRBJ1-5, with D perhaps TRBD1 (6 bases). There are 13 residues in the CDR3. Germline-derived CDR1 and CDR2 are GTSNPN and SVGIG (reference sequence). V gave up 6 bases and J gave up 5 bases, with 14 bases separating them. CDR3 nucleotides: TGTGCCTGCAGCCGGGACACTGATCAGCCCCAGCATTTT. It encodes CACSRDTDQPQHF.

This clone has a handful of counts. This sequence joins TRBV15 and TRBJ1-2; weak D call: TRBD1 (5 bases). V lost 5 bases and J 4 bases, leaving 14 bases between the germline ends. Germline CDR1 LNHNV, CDR2 YYDKDF (reference sequence). The CDR3 covers 14 residues. CDR3 residues: CATSGGGFGYGYTF. CDR3 DNA sequence: TGTGCCACCAGCGGCGGGGGATTTGGCTATGGCTACACCTTC.

A single count supports this clone. The chain has TRBV7-2 and TRBJ1-2, with TRBD1 matching 9 bases. The junction had 12 bases not matched to a gene; V was cut back by 2 bases and J by 8 bases. The germline CDR1 and CDR2 sequences are SGHTA and FQGNSA. The CDR3 consists of 16 residues. CDR3 in DNA: TGTGCCAGCAGCTTATCCGGGACAGGGTCTTACCACGGCTACACCTTC. Amino acids: CASSLSGTGSYHGYTF.

The chain uses TRBV27 and TRBJ2-3; 7 nucleotides line up with TRBD1. CDR1 MNHEY and CDR2 SMNVEV come from the germline V gene (reference sequence). The CDR3 is made up of 15 amino acids. V gave up 6 bases and J gave up 7 bases; unmatched junction bases: 13. CDR3 region: CASRAYRGSINTQYF. The CDR3 bases are TGTGCCAGCAGGGCCTACAGGGGTTCCATAAATACGCAGTATTTT.